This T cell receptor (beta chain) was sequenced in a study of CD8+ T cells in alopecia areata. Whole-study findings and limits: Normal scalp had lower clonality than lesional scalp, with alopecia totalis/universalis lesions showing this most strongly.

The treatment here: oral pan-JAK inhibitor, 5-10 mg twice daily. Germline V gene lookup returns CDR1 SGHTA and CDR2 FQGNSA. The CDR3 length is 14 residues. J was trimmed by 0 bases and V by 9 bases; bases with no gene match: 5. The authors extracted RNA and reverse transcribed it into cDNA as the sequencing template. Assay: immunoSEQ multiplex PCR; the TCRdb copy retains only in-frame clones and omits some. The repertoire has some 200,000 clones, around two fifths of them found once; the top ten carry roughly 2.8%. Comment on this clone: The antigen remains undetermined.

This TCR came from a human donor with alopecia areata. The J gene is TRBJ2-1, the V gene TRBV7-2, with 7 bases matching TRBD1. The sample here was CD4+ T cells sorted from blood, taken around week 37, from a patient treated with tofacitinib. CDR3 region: CARMGDSSYNEQFF. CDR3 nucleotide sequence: TGTGCCAGGATGGGGGACAGCTCCTACAATGAGCAGTTCTTC.